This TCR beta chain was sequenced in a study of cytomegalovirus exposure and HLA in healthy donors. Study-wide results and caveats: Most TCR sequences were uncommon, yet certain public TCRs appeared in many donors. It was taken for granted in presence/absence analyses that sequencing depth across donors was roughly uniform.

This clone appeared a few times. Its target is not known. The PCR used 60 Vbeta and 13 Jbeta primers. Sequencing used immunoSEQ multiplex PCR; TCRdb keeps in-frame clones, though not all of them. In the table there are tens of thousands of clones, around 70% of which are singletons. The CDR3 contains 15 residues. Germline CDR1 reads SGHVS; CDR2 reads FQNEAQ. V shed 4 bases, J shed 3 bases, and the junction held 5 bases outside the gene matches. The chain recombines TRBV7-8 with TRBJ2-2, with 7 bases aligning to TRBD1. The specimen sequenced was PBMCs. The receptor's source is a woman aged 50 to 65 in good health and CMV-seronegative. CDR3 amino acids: CASSSTGSDTGELFF. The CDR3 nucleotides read TGTGCCAGCAGCTCGACAGGGTCGGACACCGGGGAGCTGTTTTTT.